These 30 T cell receptor beta chains were all obtained from the same sample, sequenced in a study of CD8 T cells in ankylosing spondylitis. TCRdb called the 5' RACE reads again in MiXCR, with one record for every CDR3 protein. The data contain roughly 240,000 distinct CDR3 sequences, roughly 8.2% of them seen just once; the ten biggest clones take up more than 4.5%. Material for sequencing was blood, either unsorted or a sorted T cell fraction (not recorded which). These receptors all come from a female donor with ankylosing spondylitis or in good health (not recorded which).

This clonotype was seen at least ten times. The chain uses TRBV9 and TRBJ1-5; D perhaps matches TRBD1 (6 bases). CDR1 SGDLS and CDR2 YYNGEE come from the germline V gene. Trimming took 4 bases from V and 4 from J, leaving 12 bases between them. This CDR3 is 14 amino acids long. CDR3 bases: TGTGCCAGCAGCCCAGGGGTCACTAATCAGCCCCAGCATTTT. Translating gives CASSPGVTNQPQHF.

Regarding this clonotype: A much larger clone lies one base from this, so it may be a read error. The chain combines TRBV19 with TRBJ2-2; D is unclear. Germline V gene lookup returns CDR1 LNHDA and CDR2 SQIVND (reference sequence). The CDR3 has 16 amino acids. CDR3 sequence reads: CVSSTSFWMRTGELFF. The CDR3 region has the DNA TGTGTCAGTAGTACCTCTTTCTGGATGAGGACCGGGGAGCTGTTTTTT. Full variable domain (outside the CDR3, taken from reference TRBV19 and TRBJ2-2): DGGITQSPKYLFRKEGQNVTLSCEQNLNHDAMYWYRQDPGQGLRLIYYSQIVNDFQKGDIAEGYSVSREKKESFPLTVTSAQKNPTAFYLCVSSTSFWMRTGELFFGEGSRLTVL.

The sample holds many counts of this clonotype. Written as DNA, the CDR3 is TGTGCCAGCAGCCTCTGGACCTCTGGAAACACCATATATTTT. Translated, it gives CASSLWTSGNTIYF. The V call is TRBV7-2, the J call TRBJ1-3; D remains unclear. Trimming pared 5 bases from V and 0 bases from J, leaving 8 bases between. The V gene's germline CDR1 is SGHTA and CDR2 FQGNSA. CDR3 size: 14 residues.

This clonotype was seen only a few times. CDR3 in amino acids: CSALPTVSNEQFF. The CDR3, as DNA: TGCAGTGCTCTCCCGACGGTGTCAAATGAGCAGTTCTTC. The V and J genes are TRBV20-1 and TRBJ2-1; D is unresolved. The germline V gene has CDR1 DFQATT and CDR2 SNEGSKA (reference sequence). The CDR3 runs to 13 residues. V shed 5 bases and J shed 7 bases, with 15 bases lying between them.

Ten or more counts support this clonotype. The chain joins TRBV9 to TRBJ2-1; 9 bases are a match to TRBD2. The CDR3 has 17 amino acids. Looked up from germline, CDR1 is SGDLS and CDR2 is YYNGEE. With V trimmed by 9 bases and J by 0 bases, 13 bases remained unmatched. Here the CDR3 DNA reads TGTGCCACCCCAGCGGGGGGAGCACCGAGCTCCTACAATGAGCAGTTCTTC. It specifies CATPAGGAPSSYNEQFF.

Only a few counts were recorded for this clonotype. CDR3 protein: CASSPSSRGLTLSGANVLTF. The CDR3 nucleotides read TGTGCCAGTAGTCCTTCCTCCAGGGGGCTAACGCTCTCTGGGGCCAACGTCCTGACTTTC. V is TRBV19 and J is TRBJ2-6; 8 nucleotides line up with TRBD1. The CDR3 spans 20 residues. CDR1 is LNHDA, CDR2 SQIVND, per germline (reference sequence). V lost 5 bases and J lost 0; bases outside the gene matches: 15.

Here the CDR3 reads CASSPGGRDYGYTF. Written as DNA, the CDR3 is TGTGCCAGCAGCCCCGGGGGACGCGACTATGGCTACACCTTC. The chain combines TRBV5-6 with TRBJ1-2, with D possibly matching TRBD1 (5 bases). The CDR3 runs to 14 residues. The germline V gene has CDR1 SGHDT and CDR2 YYEEEE. With 4 bases removed from V and 3 bases from J, the gap between germline ends came to 13 bases.

This clonotype has a handful of counts. The gene calls are TRBV3-1 and TRBJ1-1; D remains unclear. Between the trimmed V and J ends, which lost 2 bases and 4 bases, there was a span of 14 bases. Germline assignment: CDR1 LGHDT and CDR2 YNNKEL (reference sequence). The CDR3 runs 15 residues. CDR3 nucleotides: TGTGCCAGCAGCCAAAGCCCGGCTTTCGGCACTGAAGCTTTCTTT. Translation: CASSQSPAFGTEAFF.

This clonotype has a count of ten or more. The chain links TRBV12-3 or TRBV12-4 to TRBJ1-1, with D possibly matching TRBD1 (6 bases). The CDR3 runs 15 residues. V lost 6 bases and J 4 bases, leaving 18 bases between the germline ends. The CDR3 here is CASSSRTALPTEAFF. The CDR3 DNA follows: TGTGCCAGCAGCTCTCGGACAGCACTTCCCACTGAAGCTTTCTTT.

In this sample, this clonotype turned up many times. This rearrangement joins TRBV4-3 to TRBJ1-2; 11 positions match TRBD1. The CDR3 is 15 amino acids. Per the germline V gene, CDR1 is LGHNA and CDR2 is YSLEER. The V segment lost 1 base and the J segment 6 bases; nucleotides outside the gene matches: 4. This chain's CDR3 is CASSQVGDRGNGYTF. DNA of the CDR3: TGCGCCAGCAGCCAAGTGGGGGACAGGGGGAATGGCTACACCTTC.

This clonotype was found a few times. The chain links TRBV6-1 to TRBJ2-5; 10 bases line up with TRBD2. V lost 6 bases, J lost 5 bases, and 6 bases stayed unmatched. Germline assignment: CDR1 MNHNS and CDR2 SASEGT. This CDR3 is 14 amino acids long. The CDR3 loop reads CASRLGLAEETQYF. CDR3 nucleotides: TGTGCCAGCAGGCTAGGACTAGCGGAGGAGACCCAGTACTTC.

At least ten counts were recorded for this clonotype. The CDR3 DNA reads as TGTGCCAGCAGCTTATTTCCTGGAGGAGAGACCCAGTACTTC. Its protein product is CASSLFPGGETQYF. This chain links TRBV7-8 with TRBJ2-5, with D possibly being TRBD2 (5 bases). V dropped 2 bases and J dropped 4 bases, with 11 bases sitting between them. Germline V gene sequence: CDR1 SGHVS, CDR2 FQNEAQ. The CDR3 is made up of 14 amino acids.

This clonotype was detected many times. This chain links TRBV20-1 with TRBJ1-5, with 7 positions matching TRBD1. There are 15 residues in the CDR3. Germline V gene lookup returns CDR1 DFQATT and CDR2 SNEGSKA (reference sequence). J gave up 4 bases and V 2 bases, and 8 bases lay outside the gene matches. The CDR3 DNA reads TGCAGTGCTAGAAGTAGGACAGGCTTAAATCAGCCCCAGCATTTT. Amino acid sequence: CSARSRTGLNQPQHF.

Many counts were recorded for this clonotype. The gene calls are TRBV7-9 and TRBJ2-2; 8 positions agree with TRBD2. The CDR3 sequence is 13 residues long. Germline-derived CDR1 and CDR2 are SEHNR and FQNEAQ (reference sequence). V was clipped by 5 bases and J by 7 bases; unmatched bases: 3. This chain's CDR3 is CASSISGNGELFF. Written as DNA, the CDR3 is TGTGCCAGCAGCATTAGCGGGAACGGGGAGCTGTTTTTT. Filled out from reference TRBV7-9 and TRBJ2-2, the complete variable domain reads DTGVSQNPRHKITKRGQNVTFRCDPISEHNRLYWYRQTLGQGPEFLTYFQNEAQLEKSRLLSDRFSAERPKGSFSTLEIQRTEQGDSAMYLCASSISGNGELFFGEGSRLTVL.

This chain connects TRBV11-2 to TRBJ2-1; D remains ambiguous. The CDR3 sequence is 15 residues long. V shed 3 bases and J shed 3 bases, with 12 bases lying between them. The germline V gene encodes CDR1 SGHAT and CDR2 FQNNGV. Written as DNA, the CDR3 is TGTGCCAGCAGCTTTGCGAGCGCTAGCTACAATGAGCAGTTCTTC. This gives the protein CASSFASASYNEQFF. The whole variable domain, filled in from reference TRBV11-2 and TRBJ2-1, reads EAGVAQSPRYKIIEKRQSVAFWCNPISGHATLYWYQQILGQGPKLLIQFQNNGVVDDSQLPKDRFSAERLKGVDSTLKIQPAKLEDSAVYLCASSFASASYNEQFFGPGTRLTVL.

V is TRBV6-1 and J is TRBJ1-3, with D perhaps TRBD1 (5 bases). V lost 2 bases, J lost 4 bases, and 15 bases lay in between. In germline, CDR1 is MNHNS, CDR2 SASEGT. This CDR3 is built from 16 residues. In DNA, the CDR3 is TGTGCCAGCAGTGAACGGGGACCCTGGCGGGGAAACACCATATATTTT. It encodes CASSERGPWRGNTIYF.

This clonotype has a count of ten or more. The V and J genes are TRBV12-5 and TRBJ2-2; D is unresolved. From germline, CDR1 is LGHNT and CDR2 FRNRAP. V was trimmed by 1 base and J by 6 bases, leaving 9 bases between them. CDR3 length: 14 residues. The CDR3 here is CASGLADMAGELFF. DNA for the CDR3: TGTGCTAGTGGTTTGGCCGACATGGCCGGGGAGCTGTTTTTT. The full variable domain, with the rest looked up from reference TRBV12-5 and TRBJ2-2, is DARVTQTPRHKVTEMGQEVTMRCQPILGHNTVFWYRQTMMQGLELLAYFRNRAPLDDSGMPKDRFSAEMPDATLATLKIQPSEPRDSAVYFCASGLADMAGELFFGEGSRLTVL.

Concerning this clonotype: This sequence may be a read error, since a much larger clone differs from it by one base. The genes are TRBV19 and TRBJ2-5, with 7 bases fitting TRBD2. Germline V gives CDR1 LNHDA, CDR2 SQIVND (reference sequence). The CDR3 has 16 amino acids. CDR3 in amino acids: CASSPSGPQGREAQYF. The DNA for the CDR3 is TGTGCCAGTAGTCCTAGCGGCCCCCAAGGTCGAGAGGCCCAGTACTTC. The full variable domain, its missing parts supplied by reference TRBV19 and TRBJ2-5, is DGGITQSPKYLFRKEGQNVTLSCEQNLNHDAMYWYRQDPGQGLRLIYYSQIVNDFQKGDIAEGYSVSREKKESFPLTVTSAQKNPTAFYLCASSPSGPQGREAQYFGPGTRLLVL.

As concerns this clonotype: The junction departs from germline at one end; a sequencing error may be responsible. The chain has TRBV7-6 and TRBJ1-4; no definite D call. The CDR3 runs 15 residues. Germline loops: CDR1 SGHVS, CDR2 FNYEAQ. CDR3: CVSSSDPRSNEKLFF. The CDR3 DNA follows: TGTGTCAGCAGCTCCGACCCCAGGAGTAATGAAAAACTGTTTTTT.

This clonotype was recorded many times. The chain uses TRBV10-2 and TRBJ2-1; D is unresolved. Germline lookup yields CDR1 WSHSY and CDR2 SAAADI. This CDR3 spans 13 amino acids. Trimming took 2 bases from V and 15 from J, leaving 17 bases between them. CDR3: CASSEGRGLKGFF. In nucleotides, the CDR3 is TGCGCCAGCAGTGAGGGCCGCGGCCTAAAGGGGTTCTTC.

This clonotype was seen at least ten times. The rearrangement uses TRBV27 and TRBJ2-7; TRBD1 might be the D (6 bases). Germline V CDR1 and CDR2: MNHEY, SMNVEV (reference sequence). CDR3 length: 15 amino acids. Trimming removed 2 bases from V and 6 bases from J, with 17 bases in between. The chain's CDR3 is CASSLGGQAYVEQYF. The DNA for the CDR3 is TGTGCCAGCAGTTTAGGGGGACAAGCCTACGTCGAGCAGTACTTC.

This sequence joins TRBV11-2 and TRBJ2-1, with 10 bases identical to TRBD2. V was pared by 5 bases and J by 7 bases, with 5 bases of the junction left unmatched. The CDR3 is made up of 14 amino acids. Germline V gives CDR1 SGHAT, CDR2 FQNNGV. Here the CDR3 DNA reads TGTGCCAGCAGCCTAGCGGGAGTCAAGAATGAGCAGTTCTTC. It yields the protein CASSLAGVKNEQFF.

This clonotype appeared many times. The chain employs TRBV28 and TRBJ2-5; D not certain. Trimming took off 4 bases at V and 4 bases at J, with 16 bases between the two ends. Germline V gene lookup returns CDR1 MDHEN and CDR2 SYDVKM. The CDR3 has 15 amino acids. CDR3 amino acids: CASSSTLVQSETQYF. CDR3 nucleotides: TGTGCCAGCAGTTCGACCCTAGTCCAATCAGAGACCCAGTACTTC.

This clonotype has a count of ten or more. The chain couples TRBV6-1 to TRBJ2-2, with TRBD2 identical over 10 bases. The CDR3 is made up of 16 amino acids. From germline, CDR1 is MNHNS and CDR2 SASEGT. Losses at the gene ends were 2 bases for V and 3 bases for J; bases not matched to a gene: 3. CDR3 loop: CASSELAGEDTGELFF. CDR3 nucleotides: TGTGCCAGCAGTGAACTAGCGGGAGAGGACACCGGGGAGCTGTTTTTT.

This clonotype was recorded at least ten times. This rearrangement joins TRBV29-1 to TRBJ2-3, with D unclear. The germline V and J ends were trimmed by 4 bases and 2 bases, with 10 bases remaining between them. Germline-derived CDR1 and CDR2 are SQVTM and ANQGSEA. This CDR3 has 13 amino acids. The CDR3 sequence is CSVAPRATDTQYF. The CDR3 DNA sequence: TGCAGCGTTGCCCCCCGGGCCACAGATACGCAGTATTTT.

This clonotype came up many times. This sequence joins TRBV6-5 and TRBJ2-5; 7 bases agree with TRBD2. Germline V gene sequence: CDR1 MNHEY, CDR2 SVGAGI. The CDR3 contains 14 residues. With 0 bases clipped from V and 5 bases from J, the junction kept 3 bases outside the gene matches. This chain's CDR3 is CASSYSGGRETQYF. The CDR3 coding sequence is TGTGCCAGCAGTTACTCGGGAGGGAGGGAGACCCAGTACTTC.

To note about this clonotype: A read error may explain this, as a much larger clone is one base away. The V call is TRBV7-2, the J call TRBJ2-5, with D perhaps TRBD2 (5 bases). Germline-derived CDR1 and CDR2 are SGHTA and FQGNSA. This CDR3 comprises 16 residues. CDR3: CANSLAGTGVQETQYF. The CDR3 nucleotides are TGTGCCAACAGCTTAGCTGGAACCGGGGTCCAAGAGACCCAGTACTTC.

This clonotype has at least ten counts. This chain links TRBV7-8 with TRBJ2-5; possibly TRBD2 for D (6 bases). There are 15 residues in the CDR3. With 1 base removed from V and 6 bases from J, the gap between germline ends came to 15 bases. CDR1 is SGHVS and CDR2 is FQNEAQ in the germline V gene. In DNA form, the CDR3 reads TGTGCCAGCAGCTTAGAGAGGCTAGCGAGGAAGACCCAGTACTTC. Its translation: CASSLERLARKTQYF. Drawing the rest from reference TRBV7-8 and TRBJ2-5, the complete variable domain is GAGVSQSPRYKVAKRGQDVALRCDPISGHVSLFWYQQALGQGPEFLTYFQNEAQLDKSGLPSDRFFAERPEGSVSTLKIQRTQQEDSAVYLCASSLERLARKTQYFGPGTRLLVL.

As concerns this clonotype: This sequence may be a read error, since a much larger clone differs from it by one base. The chain is built from TRBV18 and TRBJ2-1, with D hard to call. The CDR3 totals 11 residues. Germline CDR1 reads KGHSH; CDR2 reads LQKENI. CDR3 sequence reads: CTSSPANEQFF. CDR3 nucleotides: TGTACCAGCTCACCGGCCAATGAGCAGTTCTTC.

This clonotype was seen a handful of times. V gene TRBV11-2 combines with J gene TRBJ1-4, with 7 positions matching TRBD1. After removal of 5 bases from V and 2 bases from J, the junction contained 11 bases not matched to a gene. This CDR3 is 17 amino acids long. CDR1 SGHAT and CDR2 FQNNGV come from the germline V gene. The CDR3 reads CASSTRTGWDTNEKLFF. DNA for the CDR3: TGTGCCAGCAGCACTCGGACAGGTTGGGACACTAATGAAAAACTGTTTTTT.